This T cell receptor beta chain was sequenced in a study of graft-versus-host responses after intestinal transplantation (dated by TCRdb to about 2021). Turning to the overall study: The transplants that recipients got were multivisceral, liver-intestinal, or isolated intestinal. Of the roughly 23 intestinal transplant recipients enrolled in the cohort, one of whom was a retransplant, 3 patients without pretransplant specimens were excluded. Bulk TCR-beta CDR3 sequencing was used to track graft-versus-host and host-versus-graft alloreactive T cell clones in the graft, circulation and bone marrow after intestinal transplantation. Anti-thymocyte globulin induction was given to all recipients, followed by maintenance tacrolimus and steroids for around three years. A peak of at least 4% donor T cells among recipient peripheral blood mononuclear cells was the definition used for donor T cell macrochimerism. To identify alloreactive clones, pre-transplant mixed lymphocyte reaction products were sequenced and compared with unstimulated pre-transplant donor and recipient T cells. Samples from a few later patients were sequenced in-house on an Illumina MiSeq with MiXCR processing rather than by the commercial service.

Sample time point, as interpreted from the label and publication: cells obtained before transplantation from donor or recipient. CD3+CD4+ and CD3+CD8+ populations were FACS-sorted from unstimulated pre-transplant donor and recipient cells taken from spleen or lymph nodes. The library was built by means of the immunoSEQ multiplex PCR assay. For most patients, genomic DNA was isolated using the Qiagen DNeasy Blood and Tissue Kit and was shipped frozen to Adaptive Biotechnologies for TCR sequencing. High-throughput TCR-beta CDR3 sequencing of genomic DNA from most patients was performed by Adaptive Biotechnologies. The study's processing was this. Adaptive's ImmunoSEQ software supplied the TCR sequencing data for 15 to 20 patients, while MiXCR and VDJtools were used to process a few other patients. To correct CD4 versus CD8 sorting errors, sequences present in both subsets at a frequency ratio below 5:1 were removed. CDR3 nucleotide sequences shared between donor and recipient were removed because their origin could not be assigned. At least 2-fold expansion over unstimulated cells and a minimum CFSE-low frequency of 0.002% (template counts) or 0.001% (read counts) were required for clones to be classified as alloreactive. A clone was considered mappable if detected in the sequenced pre-transplant spleen, lymph node, or MLR CFSE-low populations of the donor or recipient. The cumulative frequency of alloreactive clones was calculated as a percentage of all sequences, weighted by copy number. TCRdb took over this immuneACCESS table, retaining in-frame rearrangements with V and J assigned. Such tables are incomplete; in checked studies, under half of the missing clones stem from an unresolved V gene, and the remainder is unexplained. V and J calls and clone size follow that table, whereas D and trimming were derived from the DNA. The sample yields approximately 80,000 clones; roughly nine tenths were counted once. The ten largest clones add up to roughly 0.37% of the sample.

Points the paper makes about the study in general: The relatively low number and heterogeneity of intestinal transplant patients limited the conclusions. Early after transplant, peak levels of circulating GvH clones were associated with declines in HvG clones. GvH clones were detected in recipient bone marrow, and some of these GvH clones were observed earlier in ileal mucosa or blood, consistent with an intestinal mucosal origin. In patients with donor T cell macrochimerism, the allografts had high GvH to HvG T cell clonal ratios.

The CDR3 spans 13 residues, from the cysteine through the phenylalanine. Only the CDR3 region is kept as DNA, spanning 39 bases read in frame from base 1. V and J are truncated by 6 bases and 3 bases respectively, leaving an intervening sequence of 12 bases. The germline V gene (reference sequence) sets CDR1 to LNHDA and CDR2 to SQIVND. Note on this clone: Its antigen specificity is not known. No much larger clonotype is one base removed from it; base qualities were not supplied.

This receptor was obtained from a human donor who received an intestinal transplant. The chain joins TRBV19 to TRBJ2-7; TRBD1 could be the D gene, as 5 bases match. The sample consisted of unstimulated CD4+ T cells sorted from spleen or lymph node cells, taken before intestinal transplant. The CDR3 amino acid sequence is: CASSETVVYEQYF. Read as DNA, the sequence is TGTGCCAGTAGCGAGACAGTCGTCTACGAGCAGTACTTC.